The 22 T cell receptor beta chains listed next were all sequenced from one sample in a study of cytomegalovirus exposure and HLA in healthy donors. Primers for the PCR totalled 60 Vbeta and 13 Jbeta. Using immunoSEQ multiplex PCR, the repertoire was profiled, and TCRdb retains in-frame clones only, with some absent. The sample has approximately 110,000 clones; approximately 84% are singletons. The sample comprised PBMCs. The receptors derive from a man in his fifties or sixties in good health and CMV-seronegative.

J is TRBJ2-2 and V is TRBV7-2; 7 bases match TRBD1. The junction had 4 bases not matched to a gene; V was cut back by 1 base and J by 5 bases. CDR3 length equals 15 residues. Germline lookup yields CDR1 SGHTA and CDR2 FQGNSA. The CDR3 coding sequence is TGTGCCAGCAGCTTAGTAACAGGGGCAACCGGGGAGCTGTTTTTT. This translates into CASSLVTGATGELFF.

The chain couples TRBV9 to TRBJ2-2; 14 bases fit TRBD2. The CDR3 has 17 residues. Germline CDR1 is SGDLS and CDR2 is YYNGEE. V was pared by 0 bases and J by 6 bases, with 4 bases of the junction left unmatched. Here the CDR3 DNA reads TGTGCCAGCAGCGTAGGGACTAGCGGGAGGCCGGCCGGGGAGCTGTTTTTT. It codes for CASSVGTSGRPAGELFF. Drawing the rest from reference TRBV9 and TRBJ2-2, the complete variable domain is DSGVTQTPKHLITATGQRVTLRCSPRSGDLSVYWYQQSLDQGLQFLIQYYNGEERAKGNILERFSAQQFPDLHSELNLSSLELGDSALYFCASSVGTSGRPAGELFFGEGSRLTVL.

This clone was observed once. The rearrangement joins TRBV5-1 to TRBJ2-3, with TRBD2 matching 10 bases. J lost 2 bases, V lost 8 bases, and 5 bases had no gene match. In germline, CDR1 is SGHRS, CDR2 YFSETQ. CDR3 length equals 14 residues. The CDR3 reads CASRTSGNTDTQYF. CDR3 bases: TGCGCCAGTAGGACTAGCGGTAACACAGATACGCAGTATTTT. Supplemented by reference TRBV5-1 and TRBJ2-3, the full variable domain reads KAGVTQTPRYLIKTRGQQVTLSCSPISGHRSVSWYQQTPGQGLQFLFEYFSETQRNKGNFPGRFSGRQFSNSRSEMNVSTLELGDSALYLCASRTSGNTDTQYFGPGTRLTVL.

In this sample, this clone turned up once. This chain joins TRBV19 and TRBJ2-7; D perhaps matches TRBD1 (8 bases). The CDR3 covers 15 residues. V dropped 5 bases and J dropped 4 bases, with 18 bases sitting between them. Germline values: CDR1 LNHDA, CDR2 SQIVND (reference sequence). In DNA, the CDR3 is TGTGCCAGTAGTCAGGGGGCGGGAGACCTATACGAGCAGTACTTC. Encoded protein: CASSQGAGDLYEQYF.

The J gene is TRBJ2-2, the V gene TRBV19; 16 nucleotides align to TRBD2. Germline loops: CDR1 LNHDA, CDR2 SQIVND (reference sequence). The CDR3 extends over 16 amino acids. V was clipped by 6 bases and J by 5 bases; unmatched bases: 3. In DNA, the CDR3 is TGTGCCAGTAGGGGACTAGCGGGAGGGGGGACCGGGGAGCTGTTTTTT. Translation gives CASRGLAGGGTGELFF. Complete variable domain (other parts from reference TRBV19 and TRBJ2-2): DGGITQSPKYLFRKEGQNVTLSCEQNLNHDAMYWYRQDPGQGLRLIYYSQIVNDFQKGDIAEGYSVSREKKESFPLTVTSAQKNPTAFYLCASRGLAGGGTGELFFGEGSRLTVL.

To note about this clone: An end of the junction does not agree with germline; a read error may underlie this. Distinct nucleotide sequences in the sample also encode this CDR3. The chain recombines TRBV6-6 with TRBJ1-5, with a possible D match to TRBD1 (6 bases). In germline, CDR1 is MNHNY, CDR2 SVGAGI (reference sequence). The CDR3 length is 13 residues. Written as DNA, the CDR3 is TGTGCCAGCAGTTACAGGGGGAATCAGCCCCAGCACTTT. This codes for CASSYRGNQPQHF.

The V gene is TRBV28, the J gene TRBJ2-4, with 7 bases identical to TRBD1. CDR3 size: 14 residues. Germline V lookup: CDR1 MDHEN, CDR2 SYDVKM. V was pared by 6 bases and J by 1 base, with 3 bases of the junction left unmatched. CDR3 amino acids: CASSLTGAKNIQYF. CDR3 bases: TGTGCCAGCAGCCTGACAGGGGCCAAAAACATTCAGTACTTC.

The chain recombines TRBV2 with TRBJ2-7; 7 bases map to TRBD2. The V gene end was trimmed by 6 bases and the J gene end by 4 bases; junction bases not matched to a gene: 12. Germline CDR1 SNHLY, CDR2 FYNNEI. The CDR3 covers 15 residues. CDR3 sequence: CASSLGGRVTYEQYF. The CDR3 nucleotides are TGTGCCAGCAGCCTAGGAGGGAGGGTAACGTACGAGCAGTACTTC.

Only a few counts were recorded for this clone. The chain employs TRBV25-1 and TRBJ2-2; weak D call: TRBD1 (5 bases). Trimming left V 0 bases short and J 6 bases short, with 8 bases between. This CDR3 has 14 residues. Germline CDR1 MGHDK, CDR2 SYGVNS. This CDR3 is CASSEYRVAGELFF. The CDR3, as DNA: TGTGCCAGCAGTGAATACAGGGTTGCCGGGGAGCTGTTTTTT.

The rearrangement links TRBV18 to TRBJ2-5; maybe TRBD2 (6 bases). The length of the CDR3 is 17 residues. V was trimmed by 0 bases and J by 2 bases, leaving 16 bases between them. The germline V gene has CDR1 KGHSH and CDR2 LQKENI. For the CDR3, the DNA is TGTGCCAGCTCACCACCAATGCTTCCCGGAGGGCAAGAGACCCAGTACTTC. Translation: CASSPPMLPGGQETQYF.

The chain joins TRBV6-5 to TRBJ2-1; TRBD2 matches at 11 bases. Trimming removed 5 bases from V and 7 bases from J; junction bases left unmatched: 4. The CDR3 length is 14 residues. From germline, CDR1 is MNHEY and CDR2 SVGAGI. The CDR3: CASSRRLAGNEQFF. CDR3 DNA sequence: TGTGCCAGCAGTCGTCGACTAGCGGGAAATGAGCAGTTCTTC.

This clone was seen once. The rearrangement links TRBV9 to TRBJ2-7, with 8 nucleotides matching TRBD1. This CDR3 spans 15 amino acids. Germline loops: CDR1 SGDLS, CDR2 YYNGEE. Trimming at V came to 0 bases and at J to 6 bases, leaving 8 bases not matched to a gene. The CDR3 coding sequence is TGTGCCAGCAGCGTAGGAGGGACAGGACTTTGCGAGCAGTACTTC. Its translation is CASSVGGTGLCEQYF.

DNA for the CDR3: TGTGCCAGCAGTCTACCCCAAGAGACCCAGTACTTC. Protein: CASSLPQETQYF. This chain uses TRBV6-6 with TRBJ2-5; the D is unclear. The V end lost 5 bases, the J end lost 1 base, and 5 bases lay between the germline ends. This CDR3 is built from 12 residues. Germline CDR1 MNHNY, CDR2 SVGAGI (reference sequence).

For the CDR3, the DNA is TGTGCCAGCAGTTTCACAGAGAGCAATCAGCCCCAGCATTTT. Amino acids: CASSFTESNQPQHF. V and J are TRBV27 and TRBJ1-5; no firm D call. Per germline, CDR1 MNHEY and CDR2 SMNVEV (reference sequence). Trimming left V 3 bases short and J 1 base short, with 7 bases between. This CDR3 is 14 amino acids long.

The CDR3 DNA reads TGCGCCAGCAGCCAAGTACGGGGAGAGACCCAGTACTTC. Translated, it gives CASSQVRGETQYF. The V gene is TRBV4-1, the J gene TRBJ2-5; a weak D match, TRBD2 (5 bases). CDR1 is MGHRA and CDR2 is YSYEKL in the germline V gene. V shed 1 base and J shed 4 bases, with 7 bases lying between them. This CDR3 region has 13 residues.

V and J are TRBV5-1 and TRBJ2-1; D may be TRBD1 (5 bases). The CDR3 is 14 residues long. V was cut by 4 bases and J by 5 bases, with 13 bases left in between. CDR1 and CDR2 (germline): SGHRS, YFSETQ. CDR3 loop: CASSPLVGDNEQFF. CDR3 DNA sequence: TGCGCCAGCAGCCCCCTCGTAGGGGACAATGAGCAGTTCTTC. Combining the CDR3 with reference TRBV5-1 and TRBJ2-1 gives the whole variable domain KAGVTQTPRYLIKTRGQQVTLSCSPISGHRSVSWYQQTPGQGLQFLFEYFSETQRNKGNFPGRFSGRQFSNSRSEMNVSTLELGDSALYLCASSPLVGDNEQFFGPGTRLTVL.

This chain connects TRBV6-1 to TRBJ1-1, with 8 bases lining up with TRBD1. The CDR3 runs 14 residues. The trim removed 4 bases at V and 3 bases at J, leaving 4 bases unmatched. CDR1 and CDR2 (germline): MNHNS, SASEGT. CDR3 nucleotide sequence: TGTGCCAGCAGTGTAAACAGGGGGGACACTGAAGCTTTCTTT. Translation: CASSVNRGDTEAFF.

CDR3 sequence reads: CASSSQVGGYGYTF. The CDR3 DNA is TGTGCCAGTAGTTCACAGGTTGGCGGCTATGGCTACACCTTC. The chain uses TRBV19 and TRBJ1-2; the D gene is possibly TRBD1 (5 bases). The V end lost 5 bases, the J end lost 4 bases, and 14 bases lay between the germline ends. The CDR3 runs 14 residues. CDR1 and CDR2 from the germline V gene are LNHDA and SQIVND (reference sequence).

J is TRBJ2-3 and V is TRBV5-1, with a tentative D call TRBD1 (5 bases). Germline CDR1 and CDR2: SGHRS and YFSETQ. V shed 0 bases and J shed 0 bases, with 11 bases lying between them. The length of the CDR3 is 16 residues. CDR3 in DNA: TGCGCCAGCAGCTTGGGACAGACTTTTAGCACAGATACGCAGTATTTT. Its protein product is CASSLGQTFSTDTQYF.

This clone turned up a few times. This rearrangement joins TRBV28 to TRBJ2-2; weak D call: TRBD1 (5 bases). Germline-derived CDR1 and CDR2 are MDHEN and SYDVKM. Trimming removed 1 base from V and 4 bases from J, with 7 bases in between. This CDR3 region has 14 residues. CDR3 region: CASSLSGPTGELFF. The CDR3 DNA reads as TGTGCCAGCAGTTTATCAGGGCCCACCGGGGAGCTGTTTTTT.

This rearrangement joins TRBV28 to TRBJ2-7; 8 nucleotides line up with TRBD2. V was pared by 8 bases and J by 4 bases, with 7 bases of the junction left unmatched. The CDR3 extends over 13 amino acids. The V gene's germline CDR1 is MDHEN and CDR2 SYDVKM. The CDR3 coding sequence is TGTGCCAGCCAATCGGGAGGGCCATACGAGCAGTACTTC. It yields the protein CASQSGGPYEQYF.

The chain couples TRBV30 to TRBJ1-6, with TRBD1 matching over 8 bases. Germline CDR1 GTSNPN, CDR2 SVGIG (reference sequence). J was trimmed by 3 bases and V by 2 bases; bases with no gene match: 6. The CDR3 is made up of 16 amino acids. CDR3 residues: CAWSPTDRGYNSPLHF. CDR3 DNA sequence: TGTGCCTGGAGTCCTACCGACAGGGGCTATAATTCACCCCTCCACTTT.